This T cell receptor beta chain is from a study of shared clonotypes between healthy human individuals. On this clone itself: Antigen specificity is unknown.

Naive CD8 cells, CD45RO-negative and positively selected for CCR7, excluded terminally differentiated effector memory CD45RA+ cells. Regarding the study as a whole: Sorted-subset samples were not fully sequenced, rarefaction indicated.

Only in-frame clones appear in the TCRdb table, and some are missing; sequencing was by immunoSEQ multiplex PCR. The sample has 550,000 to 750,000 clones, 90% to 95% seen once. There are 13 residues in the CDR3. The germline V and J ends were trimmed by 3 bases and 7 bases, with 11 bases remaining between them. Germline CDR1 is SGHRS and CDR2 is YFSETQ. The chain has TRBV5-1 and TRBJ2-1; D ambiguous. Specimen: naive CD8+ T cells sorted from blood. This sequence originates from a man aged 30 to 39 in good health. The CDR3 sequence: CASSSPLGNEQFF. In DNA form, the CDR3 reads TGCGCCAGCAGCTCGCCTTTAGGGAATGAGCAGTTCTTC.